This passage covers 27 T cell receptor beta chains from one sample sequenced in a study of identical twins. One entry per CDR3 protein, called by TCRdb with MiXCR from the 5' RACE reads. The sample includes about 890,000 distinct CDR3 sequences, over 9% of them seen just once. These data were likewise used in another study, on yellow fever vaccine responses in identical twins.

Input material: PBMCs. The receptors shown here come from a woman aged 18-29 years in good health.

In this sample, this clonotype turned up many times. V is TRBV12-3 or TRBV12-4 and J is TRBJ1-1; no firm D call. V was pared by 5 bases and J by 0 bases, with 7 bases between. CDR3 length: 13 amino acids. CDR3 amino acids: CASSATMNTEAFF. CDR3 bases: TGTGCCAGCAGTGCTACGATGAACACTGAAGCTTTCTTT.

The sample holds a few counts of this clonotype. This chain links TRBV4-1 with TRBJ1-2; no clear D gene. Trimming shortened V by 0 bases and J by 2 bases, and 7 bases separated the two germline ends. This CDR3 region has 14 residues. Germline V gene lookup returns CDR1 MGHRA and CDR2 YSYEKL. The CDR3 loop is CASSQDFRNYGYTF. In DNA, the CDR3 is TGCGCCAGCAGCCAAGATTTCAGGAACTATGGCTACACCTTC.

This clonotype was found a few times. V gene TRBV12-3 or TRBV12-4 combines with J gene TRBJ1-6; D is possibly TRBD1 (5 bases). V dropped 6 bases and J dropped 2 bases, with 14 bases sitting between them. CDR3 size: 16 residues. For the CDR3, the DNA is TGTGCCAGCAGCACTCGGGACGGACCCTATAATTCACCCCTCCACTTT. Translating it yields CASSTRDGPYNSPLHF.

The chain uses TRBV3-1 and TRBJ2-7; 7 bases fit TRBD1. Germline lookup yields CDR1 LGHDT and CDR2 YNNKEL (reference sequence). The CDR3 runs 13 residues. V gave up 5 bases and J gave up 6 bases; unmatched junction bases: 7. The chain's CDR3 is CASSFYRGGEQYV. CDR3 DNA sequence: TGTGCCAGCAGCTTTTACAGGGGTGGCGAGCAGTACGTC.

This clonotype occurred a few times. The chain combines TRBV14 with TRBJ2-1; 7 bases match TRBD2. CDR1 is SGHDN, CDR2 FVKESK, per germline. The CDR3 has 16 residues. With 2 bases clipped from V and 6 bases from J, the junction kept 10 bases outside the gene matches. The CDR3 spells CASSQRGRERGNEQFF. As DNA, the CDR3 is TGTGCCAGCAGCCAAAGAGGGAGGGAGAGGGGCAATGAGCAGTTCTTC.

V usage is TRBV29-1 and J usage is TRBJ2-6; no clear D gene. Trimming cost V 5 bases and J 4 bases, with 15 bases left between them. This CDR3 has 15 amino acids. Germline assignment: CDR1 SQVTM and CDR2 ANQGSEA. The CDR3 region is CSVQHDRGGANVLTF. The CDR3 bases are TGCAGCGTTCAACACGACCGCGGCGGGGCCAACGTCCTGACTTTC.

The CDR3 nucleotides read TGTGCCAGCAGCCAAGAGGGTTTGTGGACTGAAGCTTTCTTT. Translated: CASSQEGLWTEAFF. The rearrangement links TRBV3-1 to TRBJ1-1; no definite D call. The CDR3 totals 14 residues. Germline-derived CDR1 and CDR2 are LGHDT and YNNKEL (reference sequence). Trimming shortened V by 0 bases and J by 5 bases, and 10 bases separated the two germline ends.

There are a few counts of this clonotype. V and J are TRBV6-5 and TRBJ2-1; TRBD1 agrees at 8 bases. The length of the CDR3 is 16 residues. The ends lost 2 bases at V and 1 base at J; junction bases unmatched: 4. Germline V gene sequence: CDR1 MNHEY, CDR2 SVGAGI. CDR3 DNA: TGTGCCAGCAGTTACCAACAGGGGGTGTCCTACAATGAGCAGTTCTTC. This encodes CASSYQQGVSYNEQFF.

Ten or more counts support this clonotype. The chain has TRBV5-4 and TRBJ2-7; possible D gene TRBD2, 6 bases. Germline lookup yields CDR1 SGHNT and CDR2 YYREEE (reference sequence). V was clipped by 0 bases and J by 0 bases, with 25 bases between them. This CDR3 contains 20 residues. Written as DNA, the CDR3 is TGTGCCAGCAGCTTGGTAGCGGCCGTAGGAGCTGGGATGAGCTCCTACGAGCAGTACGTC. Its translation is CASSLVAAVGAGMSSYEQYV.

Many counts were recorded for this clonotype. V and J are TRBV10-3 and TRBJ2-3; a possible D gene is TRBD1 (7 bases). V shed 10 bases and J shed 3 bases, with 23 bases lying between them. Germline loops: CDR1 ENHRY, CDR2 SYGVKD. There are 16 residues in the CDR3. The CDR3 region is CATNKSPPGGTDTQYF. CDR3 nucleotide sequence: TGTGCCACCAATAAGTCGCCACCAGGGGGGACAGATACGCAGTATTTT.

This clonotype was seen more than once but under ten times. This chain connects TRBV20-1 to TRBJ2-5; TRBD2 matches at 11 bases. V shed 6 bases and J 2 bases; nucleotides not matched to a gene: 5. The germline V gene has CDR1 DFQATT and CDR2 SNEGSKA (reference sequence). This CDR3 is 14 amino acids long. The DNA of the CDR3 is TGCAGTGCCACTAGCGGGAGTAGACAAGAGACCCAGTACTTC. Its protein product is CSATSGSRQETQYF.

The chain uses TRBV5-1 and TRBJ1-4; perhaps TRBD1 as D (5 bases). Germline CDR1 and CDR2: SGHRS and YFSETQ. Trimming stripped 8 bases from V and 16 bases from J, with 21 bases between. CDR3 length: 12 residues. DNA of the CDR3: TGCGCCAGTGGGGGTCCTCTTCCCCCGAGGTTTTTT. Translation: CASGGPLPPRFF. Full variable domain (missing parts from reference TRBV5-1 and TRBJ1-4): KAGVTQTPRYLIKTRGQQVTLSCSPISGHRSVSWYQQTPGQGLQFLFEYFSETQRNKGNFPGRFSGRQFSNSRSEMNVSTLELGDSALYLCASGGPLPPRFFGSGTQLSVL.

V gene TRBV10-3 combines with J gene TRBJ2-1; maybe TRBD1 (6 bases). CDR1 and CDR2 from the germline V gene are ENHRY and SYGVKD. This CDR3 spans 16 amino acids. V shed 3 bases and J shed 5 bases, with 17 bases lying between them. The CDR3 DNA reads TGTGCCATCAGTGACAATCAGGGGTTGTTGGACAATGAGCAGTTCTTC. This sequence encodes CAISDNQGLLDNEQFF.

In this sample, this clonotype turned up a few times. For the CDR3, the DNA is TGTGCCAGCAGCCCGGCAGACGTATACTACGAGCAGTACTTC. It yields the protein CASSPADVYYEQYF. The chain links TRBV7-9 to TRBJ2-7; no firm D call. V lost 5 bases, J lost 3 bases, and 14 bases lay in between. Germline CDR1 is SEHNR and CDR2 is FQNEAQ (reference sequence). CDR3 length: 14 residues.

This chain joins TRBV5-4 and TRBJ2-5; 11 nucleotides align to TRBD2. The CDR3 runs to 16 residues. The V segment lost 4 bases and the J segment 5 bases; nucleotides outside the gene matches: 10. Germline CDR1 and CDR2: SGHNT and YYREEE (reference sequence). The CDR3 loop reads CASSPTSGGLPETQYF. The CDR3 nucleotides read TGTGCCAGCAGCCCCACTAGCGGGGGTTTACCCGAGACCCAGTACTTC.

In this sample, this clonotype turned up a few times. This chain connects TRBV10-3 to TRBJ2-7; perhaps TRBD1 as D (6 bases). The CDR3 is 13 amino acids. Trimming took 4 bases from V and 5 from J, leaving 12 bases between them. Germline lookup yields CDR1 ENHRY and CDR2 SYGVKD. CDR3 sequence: CAISGMGHDEQYV. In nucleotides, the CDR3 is TGTGCCATCAGTGGGATGGGACATGACGAGCAGTACGTC.

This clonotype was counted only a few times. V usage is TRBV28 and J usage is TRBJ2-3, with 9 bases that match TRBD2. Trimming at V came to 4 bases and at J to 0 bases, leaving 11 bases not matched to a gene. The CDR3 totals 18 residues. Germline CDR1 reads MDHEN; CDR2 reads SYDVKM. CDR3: CASSSPPGGGASTDTQYF. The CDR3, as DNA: TGTGCCAGCAGTTCTCCCCCTGGCGGGGGGGCTAGCACAGATACGCAGTATTTT.

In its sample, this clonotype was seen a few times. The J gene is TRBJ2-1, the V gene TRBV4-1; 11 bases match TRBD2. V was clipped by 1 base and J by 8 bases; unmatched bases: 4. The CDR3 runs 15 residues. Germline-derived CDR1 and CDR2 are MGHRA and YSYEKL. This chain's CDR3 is CASSQGLAGLYEQFF. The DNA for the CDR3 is TGCGCCAGCAGCCAAGGACTAGCGGGACTGTATGAGCAGTTCTTC.

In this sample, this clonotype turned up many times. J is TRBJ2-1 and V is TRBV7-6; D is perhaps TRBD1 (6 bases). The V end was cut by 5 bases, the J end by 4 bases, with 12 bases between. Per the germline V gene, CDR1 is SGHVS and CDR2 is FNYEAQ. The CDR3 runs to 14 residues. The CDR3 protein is CASSPGQTYNEQFF. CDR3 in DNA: TGTGCCAGCAGCCCGGGACAAACATACAATGAGCAGTTCTTC.

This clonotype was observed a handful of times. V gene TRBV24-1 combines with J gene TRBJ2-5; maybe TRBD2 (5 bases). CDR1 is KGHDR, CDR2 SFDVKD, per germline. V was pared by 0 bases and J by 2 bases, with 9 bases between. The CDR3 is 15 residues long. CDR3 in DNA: TGTGCCACCAGTGATTTGTCGGCGGGTCAAGAGACCCAGTACTTC. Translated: CATSDLSAGQETQYF.

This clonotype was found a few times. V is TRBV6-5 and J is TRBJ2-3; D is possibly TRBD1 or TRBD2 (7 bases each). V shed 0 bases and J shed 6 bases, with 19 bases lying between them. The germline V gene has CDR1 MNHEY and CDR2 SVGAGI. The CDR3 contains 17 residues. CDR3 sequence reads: CASSYSFPQGRGDTQYF. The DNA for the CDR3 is TGTGCCAGCAGTTACTCGTTCCCACAGGGGAGGGGTGATACGCAGTATTTT.

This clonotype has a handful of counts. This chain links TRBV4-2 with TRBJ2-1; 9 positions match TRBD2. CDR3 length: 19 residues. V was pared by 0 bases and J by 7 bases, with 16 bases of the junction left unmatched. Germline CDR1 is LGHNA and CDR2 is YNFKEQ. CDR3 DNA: TGTGCCAGCAGCCAAGATCTAGGCGGGGGGGCGATCCGGACAAATGAGCAGTTCTTC. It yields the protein CASSQDLGGGAIRTNEQFF.

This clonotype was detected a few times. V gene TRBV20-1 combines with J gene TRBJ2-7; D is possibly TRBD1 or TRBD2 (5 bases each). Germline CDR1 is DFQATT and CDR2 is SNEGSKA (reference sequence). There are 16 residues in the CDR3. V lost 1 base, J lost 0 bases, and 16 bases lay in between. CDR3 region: CSARGGPSEPSYEQYF. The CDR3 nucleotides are TGCAGTGCTAGAGGGGGACCGTCCGAACCCTCCTACGAGCAGTACTTC.

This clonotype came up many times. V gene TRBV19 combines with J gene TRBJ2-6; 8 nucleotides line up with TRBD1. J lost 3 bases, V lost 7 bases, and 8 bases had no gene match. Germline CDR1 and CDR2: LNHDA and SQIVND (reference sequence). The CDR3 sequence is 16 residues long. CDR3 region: CASIGTGAGGANVLTF. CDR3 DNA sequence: TGTGCCAGTATTGGGACAGGAGCAGGTGGGGCCAACGTCCTGACTTTC.

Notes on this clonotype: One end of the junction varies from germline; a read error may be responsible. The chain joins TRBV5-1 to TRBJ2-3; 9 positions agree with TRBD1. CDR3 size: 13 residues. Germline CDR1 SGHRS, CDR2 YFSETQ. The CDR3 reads CASSPGTGLTFRF. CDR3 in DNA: TGCGCCAGCAGCCCCGGGACAGGGCTTACGTTTCGGTTT.

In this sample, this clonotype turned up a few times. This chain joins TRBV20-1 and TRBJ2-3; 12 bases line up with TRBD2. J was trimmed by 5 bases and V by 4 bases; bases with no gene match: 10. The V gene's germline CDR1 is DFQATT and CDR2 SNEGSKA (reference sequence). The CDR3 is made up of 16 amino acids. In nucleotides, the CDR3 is TGCAGTGCTAAACCGACTAGCGGGAGCGGGCTAGATACGCAGTATTTT. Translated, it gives CSAKPTSGSGLDTQYF.

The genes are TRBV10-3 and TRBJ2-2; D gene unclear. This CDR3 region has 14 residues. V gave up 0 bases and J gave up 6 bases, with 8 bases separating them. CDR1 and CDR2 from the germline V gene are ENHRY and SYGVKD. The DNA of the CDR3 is TGTGCCATCAGTGAGTCGACTGTGGCCGGGGAGCTGTTTTTT. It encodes CAISESTVAGELFF.